This T cell receptor (beta chain) is from a study of blood T cell repertoires in COVID-19. On the study more broadly: Sample material is recorded as cDNA or gDNA derived from T cells, B-cell-depleted T cells, or PBMCs.

From germline, CDR1 is WNHNN and CDR2 SYGVQD (reference sequence). The CDR3 runs to 18 residues. Unmatched junction bases numbered 13, after V lost 2 bases and J lost 3 bases. Method: immunoSEQ multiplex PCR; TCRdb's copy keeps in-frame clones and lacks some. The table shows about 18,000 clones, with roughly nine tenths occurring only once. Sample: peripheral blood. This TCR derives from a man aged 45 to 65 with active COVID-19. V and J are TRBV10-1 and TRBJ1-2, with 9 nucleotides matching TRBD1. The CDR3: CASSEEGEQGAKDYGYTF. The CDR3 bases are TGCGCCAGCAGTGAGGAGGGCGAACAGGGGGCAAAAGACTATGGCTACACCTTC.